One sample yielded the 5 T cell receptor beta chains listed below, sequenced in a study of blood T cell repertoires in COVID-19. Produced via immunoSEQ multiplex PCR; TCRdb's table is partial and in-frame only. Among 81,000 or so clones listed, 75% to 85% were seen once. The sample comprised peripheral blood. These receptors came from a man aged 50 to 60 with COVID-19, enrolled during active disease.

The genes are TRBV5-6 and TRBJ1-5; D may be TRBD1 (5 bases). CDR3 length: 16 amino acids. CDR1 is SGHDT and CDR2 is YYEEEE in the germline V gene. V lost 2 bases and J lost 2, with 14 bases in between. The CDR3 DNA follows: TGTGCCAGCAGCTTTAGGAGGGGAGAGCGCAATCAGCCCCAGCATTTT. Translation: CASSFRRGERNQPQHF.

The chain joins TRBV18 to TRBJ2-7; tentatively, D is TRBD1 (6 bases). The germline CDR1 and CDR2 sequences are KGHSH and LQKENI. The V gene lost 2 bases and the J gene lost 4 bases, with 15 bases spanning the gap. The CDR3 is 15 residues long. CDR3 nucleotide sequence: TGTGCCAGCTCACCAGACCGTACAGGGAGTTACGAGCAGTACTTC. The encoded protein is CASSPDRTGSYEQYF.

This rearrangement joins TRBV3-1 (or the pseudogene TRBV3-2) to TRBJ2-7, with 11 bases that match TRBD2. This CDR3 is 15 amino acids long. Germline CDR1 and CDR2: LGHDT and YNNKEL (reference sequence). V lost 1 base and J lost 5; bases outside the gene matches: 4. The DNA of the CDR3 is TGTGCCAGCAGCCAAGTAGCGGGAGGGCTTGACGAGCAGTACTTC. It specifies CASSQVAGGLDEQYF.

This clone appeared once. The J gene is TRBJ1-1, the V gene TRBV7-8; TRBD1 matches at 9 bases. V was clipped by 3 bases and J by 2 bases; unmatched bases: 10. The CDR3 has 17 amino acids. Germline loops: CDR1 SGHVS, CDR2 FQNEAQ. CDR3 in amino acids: CASSFLPGQGANTEAFF. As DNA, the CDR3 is TGTGCCAGCAGCTTTTTGCCGGGACAGGGTGCCAACACTGAAGCTTTCTTT.

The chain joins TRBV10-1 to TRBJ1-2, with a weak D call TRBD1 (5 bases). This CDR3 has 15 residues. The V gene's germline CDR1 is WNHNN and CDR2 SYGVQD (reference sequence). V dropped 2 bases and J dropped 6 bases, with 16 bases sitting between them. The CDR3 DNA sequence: TGCGCCAGCAGTGAGAGAGCAAAAAGGGGCCATGGCTACACCTTC. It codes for CASSERAKRGHGYTF.